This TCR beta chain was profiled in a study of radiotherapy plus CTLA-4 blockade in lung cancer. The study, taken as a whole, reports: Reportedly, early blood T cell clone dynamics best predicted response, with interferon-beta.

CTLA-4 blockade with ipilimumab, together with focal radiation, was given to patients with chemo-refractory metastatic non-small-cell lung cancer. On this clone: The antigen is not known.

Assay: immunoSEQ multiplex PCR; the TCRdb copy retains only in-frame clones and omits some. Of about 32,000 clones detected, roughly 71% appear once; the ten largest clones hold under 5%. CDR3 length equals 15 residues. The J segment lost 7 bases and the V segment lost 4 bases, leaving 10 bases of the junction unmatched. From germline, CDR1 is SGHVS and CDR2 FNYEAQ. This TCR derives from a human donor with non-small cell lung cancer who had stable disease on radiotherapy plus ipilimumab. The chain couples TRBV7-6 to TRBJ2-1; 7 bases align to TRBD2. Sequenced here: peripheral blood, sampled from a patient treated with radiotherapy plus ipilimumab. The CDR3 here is CASSWGLSGSNEQFF. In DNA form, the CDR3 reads TGTGCCAGCAGCTGGGGACTAAGTGGAAGTAATGAGCAGTTCTTC.